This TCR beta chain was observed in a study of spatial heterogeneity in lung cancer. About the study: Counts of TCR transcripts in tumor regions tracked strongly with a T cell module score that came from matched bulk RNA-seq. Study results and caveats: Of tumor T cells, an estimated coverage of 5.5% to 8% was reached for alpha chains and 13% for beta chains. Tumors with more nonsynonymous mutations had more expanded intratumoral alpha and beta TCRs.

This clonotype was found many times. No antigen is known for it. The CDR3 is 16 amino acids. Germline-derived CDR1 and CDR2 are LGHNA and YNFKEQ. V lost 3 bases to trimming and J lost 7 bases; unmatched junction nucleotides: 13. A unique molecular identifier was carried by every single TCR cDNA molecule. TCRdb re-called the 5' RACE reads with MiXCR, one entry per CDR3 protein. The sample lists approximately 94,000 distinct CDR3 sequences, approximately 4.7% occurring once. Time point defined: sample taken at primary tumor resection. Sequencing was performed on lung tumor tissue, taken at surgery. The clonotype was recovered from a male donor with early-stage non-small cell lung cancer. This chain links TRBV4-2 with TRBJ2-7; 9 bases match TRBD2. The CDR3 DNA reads TGTGCCAGCAGCCAGGTGGTAGCGGGGGACCGGATGGAGCAGTACTTC. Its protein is CASSQVVAGDRMEQYF.